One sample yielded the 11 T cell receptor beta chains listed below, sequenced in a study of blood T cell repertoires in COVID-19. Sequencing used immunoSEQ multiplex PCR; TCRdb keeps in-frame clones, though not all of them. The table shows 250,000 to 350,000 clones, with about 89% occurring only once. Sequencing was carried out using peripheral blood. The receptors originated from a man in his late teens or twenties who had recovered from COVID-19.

The CDR3 region is CASSFGGGKVAGELFF. CDR3 nucleotide sequence: TGTGCCAGCAGCTTCGGCGGCGGGAAGGTCGCCGGGGAGCTGTTTTTT. The rearrangement uses TRBV11-2 and TRBJ2-2; tentatively, D is TRBD2 (6 bases). CDR3 size: 16 residues. Germline assignment: CDR1 SGHAT and CDR2 FQNNGV. V gave up 3 bases and J gave up 6 bases, with 17 bases separating them.

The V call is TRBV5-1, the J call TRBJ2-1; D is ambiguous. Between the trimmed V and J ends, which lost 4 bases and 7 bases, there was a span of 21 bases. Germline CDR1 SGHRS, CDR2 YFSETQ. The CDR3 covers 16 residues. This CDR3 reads CASSPAPAQKWNEQFF. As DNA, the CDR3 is TGCGCCAGCAGCCCGGCCCCGGCACAGAAATGGAATGAGCAGTTCTTC.

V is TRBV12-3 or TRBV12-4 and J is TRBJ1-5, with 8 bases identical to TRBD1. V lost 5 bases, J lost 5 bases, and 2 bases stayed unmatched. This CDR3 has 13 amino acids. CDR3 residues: CASSGTGYQPQHF. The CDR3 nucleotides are TGTGCCAGCAGTGGGACAGGTTATCAGCCCCAGCATTTT.

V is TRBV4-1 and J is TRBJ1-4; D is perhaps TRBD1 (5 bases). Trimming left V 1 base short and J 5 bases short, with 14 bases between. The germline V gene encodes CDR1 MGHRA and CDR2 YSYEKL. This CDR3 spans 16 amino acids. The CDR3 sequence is CASSQGPRPGNEKLFF. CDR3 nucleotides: TGCGCCAGCAGCCAAGGGCCCCGGCCAGGGAATGAAAAACTGTTTTTT.

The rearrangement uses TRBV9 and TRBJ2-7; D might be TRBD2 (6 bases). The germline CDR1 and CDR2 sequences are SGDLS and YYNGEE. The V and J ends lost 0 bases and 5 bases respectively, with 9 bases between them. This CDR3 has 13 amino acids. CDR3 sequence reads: CASSVDGGDEQYF. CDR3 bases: TGTGCCAGCAGCGTAGACGGAGGGGACGAGCAGTACTTC.

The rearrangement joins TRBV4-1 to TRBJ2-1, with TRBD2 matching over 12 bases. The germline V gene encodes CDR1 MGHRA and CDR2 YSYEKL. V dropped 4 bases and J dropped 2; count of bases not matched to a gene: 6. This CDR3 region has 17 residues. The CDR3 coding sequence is TGCGCCAGCAGCCCCTCCCCTAGCGGGGGGGCCTACAATGAGCAGTTCTTC. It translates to CASSPSPSGGAYNEQFF.

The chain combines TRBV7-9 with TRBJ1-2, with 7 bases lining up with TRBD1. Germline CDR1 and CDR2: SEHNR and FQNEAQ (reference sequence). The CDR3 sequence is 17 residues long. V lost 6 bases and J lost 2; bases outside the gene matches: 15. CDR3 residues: CASSFKPTGRINYGYTF. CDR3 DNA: TGTGCCAGCAGTTTCAAACCGACAGGGCGGATCAACTATGGCTACACCTTC.

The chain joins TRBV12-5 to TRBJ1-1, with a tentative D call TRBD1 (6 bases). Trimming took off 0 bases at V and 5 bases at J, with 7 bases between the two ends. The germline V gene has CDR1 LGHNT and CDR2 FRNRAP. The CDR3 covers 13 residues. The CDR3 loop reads CASGLVTGTEAFF. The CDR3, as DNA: TGTGCTAGTGGTTTGGTAACAGGGACTGAAGCTTTCTTT.

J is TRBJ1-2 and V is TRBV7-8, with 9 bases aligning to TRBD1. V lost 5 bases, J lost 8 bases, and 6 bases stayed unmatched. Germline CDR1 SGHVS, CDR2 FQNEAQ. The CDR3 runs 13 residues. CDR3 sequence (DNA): TGTGCCAGCAGCGCGGGACAGGGAGGAGGCTACACCTTC. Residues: CASSAGQGGGYTF.

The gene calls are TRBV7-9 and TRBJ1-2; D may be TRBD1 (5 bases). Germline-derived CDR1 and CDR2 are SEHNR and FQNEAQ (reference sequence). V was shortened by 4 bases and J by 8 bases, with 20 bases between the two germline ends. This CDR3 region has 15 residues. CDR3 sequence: CASSSGSGLFNGYTF. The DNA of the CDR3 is TGTGCCAGCAGCTCAGGTTCAGGGCTCTTCAACGGCTACACCTTC.

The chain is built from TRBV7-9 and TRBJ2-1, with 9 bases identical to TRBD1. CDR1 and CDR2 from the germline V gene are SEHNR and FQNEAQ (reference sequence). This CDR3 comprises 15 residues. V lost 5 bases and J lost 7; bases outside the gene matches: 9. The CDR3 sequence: CASSRTGEIKNEQFF. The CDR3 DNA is TGTGCCAGCAGCCGGACAGGGGAAATAAAAAATGAGCAGTTCTTC.